The T cell receptor beta chain under discussion was sequenced for a study of CD8 T cells in ankylosing spondylitis. Study-level points and caveats: A subset of motif variants has previously been described in the synovial fluid and blood of reactive arthritis. Matched ankylosing spondylitis synovial fluid reportedly showed significant enrichment of disease-linked clones. Ankylosing spondylitis blood seemed to carry a telltale TCR beta motif made of eight or nine highly homologous variants. Disease-linked clones were CD8+ and relatively rare in peripheral blood.

MiXCR, applied by TCRdb to the 5' RACE reads, yields one record per CDR3 protein. Here the sample spans approximately 540,000 distinct CDR3 sequences, roughly 12% being singletons. Concerning this clonotype: Its antigen is undetermined.

Germline-derived CDR1 and CDR2 are MNHEY and SMNVEV (reference sequence). Trimming took 3 bases from V and 10 from J, leaving 15 bases between them. The CDR3 is 13 amino acids. This TCR derives from a male donor with ankylosing spondylitis. The chain is built from TRBV27 and TRBJ1-1, with unresolved D. The source material was blood, either unsorted or a sorted T cell fraction (not recorded which). In DNA, the CDR3 is TGTGCCAGCAGTTTGAATGGGGAGGCTGCAGCTTTCTTT. It is translated as CASSLNGEAAAFF.